The 8 T cell receptor beta chains presented below share a single source sample, sequenced in a study of T cell repertoires in cytomegalovirus infection. TCRdb fed the reads into MiXCR, producing one record per CDR3 protein. Here the sample spans 490,000 or so distinct CDR3 sequences, around 11% being singletons. The sequenced sample was PBMCs. The source is a human donor in good health (CMV status not recorded). Some clones in this sample may be carry-over from other donors' samples.

The chain links TRBV20-1 to TRBJ2-5; unclear D gene. Trimming cost V 6 bases and J 1 base, with 18 bases left between them. Germline V gene data show CDR1 as DFQATT and CDR2 as SNEGSKA (reference sequence). The CDR3 loop spans 15 amino acids. CDR3 sequence (DNA): TGCAGTGCCCGTCTTGGTCCTAACATCCAAGAGACCCAGTACTTC. Encoded protein: CSARLGPNIQETQYF.

J is TRBJ2-3 and V is TRBV9, with 8 bases aligning to TRBD2. This CDR3 spans 16 amino acids. With V trimmed by 0 bases and J by 1 base, 4 bases remained unmatched. Germline V lookup: CDR1 SGDLS, CDR2 YYNGEE. The CDR3 DNA is TGTGCCAGCAGCGTAGAAGGTAGCGGGGGCACAGATACGCAGTATTTT. Its protein product is CASSVEGSGGTDTQYF.

In its sample, this clonotype was seen a few times. The rearrangement joins TRBV10-3 to TRBJ2-1, with D possibly TRBD1 on 6 matching bases. Trimming stripped 6 bases from V and 5 bases from J, with 17 bases between. CDR3 length: 15 residues. Germline assignment: CDR1 ENHRY and CDR2 SYGVKD. CDR3 nucleotide sequence: TGTGCCATCAGACCCACAGGGAACCCAAACAATGAGCAGTTCTTC. Its translation is CAIRPTGNPNNEQFF.

The V gene is TRBV20-1, the J gene TRBJ2-3; no definite D call. This CDR3 has 17 amino acids. Germline values: CDR1 DFQATT, CDR2 SNEGSKA (reference sequence). V lost 1 base and J lost 4, with 21 bases in between. CDR3 in amino acids: CSARGIEGRTYPDTQYF. The CDR3 coding sequence is TGCAGTGCTAGAGGGATCGAAGGACGTACCTACCCAGATACGCAGTATTTT.

Comments on this clonotype: A much bigger clone sits one base away, suggesting this may be a read error. The conserved closing phenylalanine or tryptophan is absent in this CDR3, likely reflecting a read error. The chain joins TRBV7-3 to TRBJ2-1; 8 bases are shared with TRBD2. The CDR3 runs 15 residues. The J segment lost 5 bases and the V segment lost 5 bases, leaving 8 bases of the junction unmatched. The V gene's germline CDR1 is SGHTA and CDR2 FQGTGA. CDR3 region: CASSPPGTRDNEQFS. For the CDR3, the DNA is TGTGCCAGCAGCCCCCCCGGGACTAGAGACAATGAGCAGTTCTCC.

This clonotype occurred many times. The genes are TRBV20-1 and TRBJ1-5; 8 bases line up with TRBD1. From germline, CDR1 is DFQATT and CDR2 SNEGSKA (reference sequence). The CDR3 extends over 15 amino acids. V lost 6 bases, J lost 1 base, and 8 bases stayed unmatched. The CDR3 DNA sequence: TGCAGTGCGATAACAGGGGGGGCGAGCAATCAGCCCCAGCATTTT. Amino acid sequence: CSAITGGASNQPQHF.

This clonotype was counted ten times or more. The V call is TRBV2, the J call TRBJ1-5; 8 bases line up with TRBD1. The CDR3 covers 14 residues. The germline gives CDR1 SNHLY, CDR2 FYNNEI. V shed 7 bases and J 3 bases; nucleotides not matched to a gene: 5. CDR3 DNA: TGTGCCAGCAATAGACAGGGGTTCAATCAGCCCCAGCATTTT. It specifies CASNRQGFNQPQHF.

This sequence joins TRBV20-1 and TRBJ2-7; TRBD2 agrees at 9 bases. CDR3 length: 15 residues. The germline V gene has CDR1 DFQATT and CDR2 SNEGSKA (reference sequence). With 1 base clipped from V and 4 bases from J, the junction kept 8 bases outside the gene matches. CDR3 amino acids: CSARGGLAGRYEQYF. In DNA, the CDR3 is TGCAGTGCTAGAGGGGGTCTAGCGGGAAGGTACGAGCAGTACTTC.